This TCR beta chain was obtained from a study of cytomegalovirus exposure and HLA in healthy donors. Study-level points and caveats: Reportedly, a later analysis found an Asian-associated ancestry cluster had fewer N-insertions than the roughly 700-donor mean. Some V segments could not be told apart, so they were left out, TRBV6-2 and TRBV6-3 among them. Rarity characterized most TCR sequences, yet some public TCRs appeared in many donors. For cytomegalovirus status, the classifier reportedly gave diagnoses with high specificity and sensitivity.

Amplification used 60 Vbeta primers and 13 Jbeta primers. The protocol was immunoSEQ multiplex PCR, while the TCRdb copy is restricted to in-frame clones and leaves out a portion. This table holds 100,000 to 150,000 clones, roughly 81% found once. Comments on this clone: Its antigen is still unknown.

CDR1 and CDR2 from the germline V gene are WNHNN and SYGVQD (reference sequence). This CDR3 has 14 residues. V lost 5 bases to trimming and J lost 2 bases; unmatched junction nucleotides: 4. Sequencing input: PBMCs. The rearrangement links TRBV10-1 to TRBJ2-3, with 7 nucleotides matching TRBD1. This clonotype originated in a woman aged 25-40 years in good health and CMV-seronegative. The CDR3 sequence: CASSRQGNTDTQYF. CDR3 DNA: TGCGCCAGCAGTCGACAGGGCAACACAGATACGCAGTATTTT.